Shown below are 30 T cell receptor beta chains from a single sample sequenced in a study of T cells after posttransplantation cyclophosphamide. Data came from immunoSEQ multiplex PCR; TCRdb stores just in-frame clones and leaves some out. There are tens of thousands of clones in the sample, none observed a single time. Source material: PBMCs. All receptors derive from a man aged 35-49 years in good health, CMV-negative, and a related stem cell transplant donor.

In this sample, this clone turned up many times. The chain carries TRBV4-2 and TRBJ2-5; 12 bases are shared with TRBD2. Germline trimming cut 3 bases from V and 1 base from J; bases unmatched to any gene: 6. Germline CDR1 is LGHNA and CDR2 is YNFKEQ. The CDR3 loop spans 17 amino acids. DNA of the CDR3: TGTGCCAGCAGCCAGGGGACTAGCGGGTTGGGCCAAGAGACCCAGTACTTC. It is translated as CASSQGTSGLGQETQYF.

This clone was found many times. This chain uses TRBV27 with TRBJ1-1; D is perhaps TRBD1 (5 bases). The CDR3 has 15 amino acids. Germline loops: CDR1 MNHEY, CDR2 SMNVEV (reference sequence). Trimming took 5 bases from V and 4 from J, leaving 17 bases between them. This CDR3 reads CASSLKGRGGTEAFF. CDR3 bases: TGTGCCAGCAGTCTTAAAGGGCGGGGGGGCACTGAAGCTTTCTTT.

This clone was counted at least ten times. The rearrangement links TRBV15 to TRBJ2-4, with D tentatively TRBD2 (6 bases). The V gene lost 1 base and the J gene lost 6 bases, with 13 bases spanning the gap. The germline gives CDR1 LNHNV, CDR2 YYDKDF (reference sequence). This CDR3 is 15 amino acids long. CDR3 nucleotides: TGTGCCACCAGCAGAGTGGGGACTCTAATAAACATTCAGTACTTC. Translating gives CATSRVGTLINIQYF.

This CDR3 is CASSQSAGGILNNEQFF. Written as DNA, the CDR3 is TGCGCCAGCAGTCAATCCGCAGGGGGTATACTCAACAATGAGCAGTTCTTC. The genes are TRBV23-1 and TRBJ2-1; 7 bases are shared with TRBD1. TRBV23-1 carries the ORF label, with uncertain function. After removal of 0 bases from V and 5 bases from J, the junction contained 10 bases not matched to a gene. The CDR3 loop spans 17 amino acids.

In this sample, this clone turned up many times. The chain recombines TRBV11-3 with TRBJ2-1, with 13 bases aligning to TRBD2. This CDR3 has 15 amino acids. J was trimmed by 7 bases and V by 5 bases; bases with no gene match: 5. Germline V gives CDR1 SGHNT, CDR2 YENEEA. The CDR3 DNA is TGTGCCAGCAGCCGGACTAGCGGGAGTGAAAATGAGCAGTTCTTC. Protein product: CASSRTSGSENEQFF.

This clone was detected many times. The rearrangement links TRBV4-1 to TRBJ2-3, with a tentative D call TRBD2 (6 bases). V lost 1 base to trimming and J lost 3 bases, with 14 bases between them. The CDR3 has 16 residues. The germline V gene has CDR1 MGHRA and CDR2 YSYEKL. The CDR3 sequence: CASSQGWAGRTDTQYF. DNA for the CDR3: TGCGCCAGCAGCCAAGGGTGGGCGGGGAGGACAGATACGCAGTATTTT.

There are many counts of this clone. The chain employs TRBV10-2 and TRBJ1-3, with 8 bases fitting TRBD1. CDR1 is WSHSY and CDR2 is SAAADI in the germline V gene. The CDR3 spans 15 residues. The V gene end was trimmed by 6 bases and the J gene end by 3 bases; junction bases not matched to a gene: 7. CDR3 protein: CASRPKTGDGNTIYF. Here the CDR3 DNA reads TGCGCCAGCAGACCCAAGACAGGGGATGGAAACACCATATATTTT.

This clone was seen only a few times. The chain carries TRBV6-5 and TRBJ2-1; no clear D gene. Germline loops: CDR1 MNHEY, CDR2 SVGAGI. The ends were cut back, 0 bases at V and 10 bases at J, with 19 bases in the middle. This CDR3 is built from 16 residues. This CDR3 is CASSYSILQPGREQFF. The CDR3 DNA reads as TGTGCCAGCAGTTACTCGATTTTGCAACCAGGCCGCGAGCAGTTCTTC.

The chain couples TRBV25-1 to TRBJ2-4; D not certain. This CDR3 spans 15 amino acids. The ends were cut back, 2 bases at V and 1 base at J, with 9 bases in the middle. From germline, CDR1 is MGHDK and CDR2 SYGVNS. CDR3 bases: TGTGCCAGCAGTGAAGGGCAGGCGGCCAAAAACATTCAGTACTTC. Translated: CASSEGQAAKNIQYF.

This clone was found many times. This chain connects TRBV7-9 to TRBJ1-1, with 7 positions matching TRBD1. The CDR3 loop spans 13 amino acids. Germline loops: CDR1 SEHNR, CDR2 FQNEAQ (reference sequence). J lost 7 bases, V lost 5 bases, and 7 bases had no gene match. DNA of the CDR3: TGTGCCAGCAGCCTTCAGGGGGGCAATGAAGCTTTCTTT. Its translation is CASSLQGGNEAFF.

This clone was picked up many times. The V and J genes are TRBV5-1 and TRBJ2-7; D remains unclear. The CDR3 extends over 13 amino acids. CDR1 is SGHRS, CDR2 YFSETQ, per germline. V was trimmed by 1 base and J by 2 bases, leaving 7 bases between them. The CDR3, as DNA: TGCGCCAGCAGCTTGTACGGAGCCTACGAGCAGTACTTC. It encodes CASSLYGAYEQYF. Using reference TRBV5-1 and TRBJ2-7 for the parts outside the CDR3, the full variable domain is KAGVTQTPRYLIKTRGQQVTLSCSPISGHRSVSWYQQTPGQGLQFLFEYFSETQRNKGNFPGRFSGRQFSNSRSEMNVSTLELGDSALYLCASSLYGAYEQYFGPGTRLTVT.

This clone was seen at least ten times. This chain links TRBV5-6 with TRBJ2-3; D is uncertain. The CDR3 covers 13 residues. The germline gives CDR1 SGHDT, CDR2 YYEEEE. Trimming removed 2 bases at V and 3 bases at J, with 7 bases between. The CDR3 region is CASSFVPTDTQYF. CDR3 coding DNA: TGTGCCAGCAGCTTTGTCCCGACAGATACGCAGTATTTT. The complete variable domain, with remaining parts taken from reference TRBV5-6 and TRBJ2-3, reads DAGVTQSPTHLIKTRGQQVTLRCSPKSGHDTVSWYQQALGQGPQFIFQYYEEEERQRGNFPDRFSGHQFPNYSSELNVNALLLGDSALYLCASSFVPTDTQYFGPGTRLTVL.

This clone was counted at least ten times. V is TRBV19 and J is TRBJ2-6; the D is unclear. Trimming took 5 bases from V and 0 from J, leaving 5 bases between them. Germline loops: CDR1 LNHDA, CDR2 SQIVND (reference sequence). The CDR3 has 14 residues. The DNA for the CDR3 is TGTGCCAGTAGTGAGTTCTCTGGGGCCAACGTCCTGACTTTC. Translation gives CASSEFSGANVLTF. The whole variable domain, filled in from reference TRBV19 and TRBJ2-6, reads DGGITQSPKYLFRKEGQNVTLSCEQNLNHDAMYWYRQDPGQGLRLIYYSQIVNDFQKGDIAEGYSVSREKKESFPLTVTSAQKNPTAFYLCASSEFSGANVLTFGAGSRLTVL.

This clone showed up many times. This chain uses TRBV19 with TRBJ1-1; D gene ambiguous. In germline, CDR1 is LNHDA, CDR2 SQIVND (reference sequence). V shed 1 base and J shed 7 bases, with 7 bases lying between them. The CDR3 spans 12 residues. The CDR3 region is CASSIGGVEAFF. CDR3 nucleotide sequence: TGTGCCAGTAGTATAGGAGGAGTTGAAGCTTTCTTT.

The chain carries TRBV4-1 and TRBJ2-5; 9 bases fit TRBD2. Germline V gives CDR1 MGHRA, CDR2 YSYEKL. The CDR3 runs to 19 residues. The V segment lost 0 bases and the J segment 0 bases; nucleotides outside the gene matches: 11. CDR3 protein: CASSQDSAHSGGYQETQYF. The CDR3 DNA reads TGCGCCAGCAGCCAAGATAGCGCCCACAGCGGGGGGTACCAAGAGACCCAGTACTTC.

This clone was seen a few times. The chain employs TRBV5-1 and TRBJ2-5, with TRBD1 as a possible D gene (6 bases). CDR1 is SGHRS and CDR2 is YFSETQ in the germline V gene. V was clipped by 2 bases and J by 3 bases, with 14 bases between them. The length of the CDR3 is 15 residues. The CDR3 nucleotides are TGCGCCAGCAGCTTCGGACAGAACTATAAAGAGACCCAGTACTTC. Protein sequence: CASSFGQNYKETQYF.

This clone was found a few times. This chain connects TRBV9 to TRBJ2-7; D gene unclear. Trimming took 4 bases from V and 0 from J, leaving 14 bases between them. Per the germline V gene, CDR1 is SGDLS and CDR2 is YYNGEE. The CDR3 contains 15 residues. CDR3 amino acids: CASSPRLEPSYEQYF. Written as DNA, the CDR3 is TGTGCCAGCAGCCCGCGGCTAGAACCCTCCTACGAGCAGTACTTC.

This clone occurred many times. The CDR3 bases are TGTGCCAGCAGCTTAGGGACAGGGGGAGGCATTCAGTACTTC. Residues: CASSLGTGGGIQYF. This chain connects TRBV11-1 to TRBJ2-4; TRBD1 matches at 10 bases. This CDR3 comprises 14 residues. V lost 1 base and J lost 9; bases outside the gene matches: 3. Germline V gene data show CDR1 as SGHAT and CDR2 as FQDESV (reference sequence).

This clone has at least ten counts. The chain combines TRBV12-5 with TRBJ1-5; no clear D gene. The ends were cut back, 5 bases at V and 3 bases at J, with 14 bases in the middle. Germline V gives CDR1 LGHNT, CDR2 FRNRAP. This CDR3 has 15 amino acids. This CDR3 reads CASGPPGLSNQPQHF. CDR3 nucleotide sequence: TGTGCTAGTGGTCCGCCGGGTCTCTCCAATCAGCCCCAGCATTTT.

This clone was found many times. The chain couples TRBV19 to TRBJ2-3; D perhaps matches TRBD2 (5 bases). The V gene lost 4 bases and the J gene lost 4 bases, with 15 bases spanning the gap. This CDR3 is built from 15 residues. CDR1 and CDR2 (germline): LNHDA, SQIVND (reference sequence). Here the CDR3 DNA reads TGTGCCAGTAGTACTGTCCTCCCGCGGGCAGATACGCAGTATTTT. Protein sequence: CASSTVLPRADTQYF.

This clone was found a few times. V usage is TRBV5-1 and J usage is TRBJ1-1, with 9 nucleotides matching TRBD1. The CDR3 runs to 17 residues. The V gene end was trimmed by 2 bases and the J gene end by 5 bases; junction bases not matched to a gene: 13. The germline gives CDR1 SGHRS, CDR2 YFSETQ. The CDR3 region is CASSLGWTGERLTEAFF. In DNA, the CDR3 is TGCGCCAGCAGCTTAGGGTGGACAGGGGAGCGGTTGACTGAAGCTTTCTTT.

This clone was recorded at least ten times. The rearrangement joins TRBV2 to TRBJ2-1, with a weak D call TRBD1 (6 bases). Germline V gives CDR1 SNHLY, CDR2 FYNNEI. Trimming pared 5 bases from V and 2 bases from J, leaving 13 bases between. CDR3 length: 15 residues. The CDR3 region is CASSPRDTAYNEQFF. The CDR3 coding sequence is TGTGCCAGCAGTCCCCGGGACACAGCCTACAATGAGCAGTTCTTC. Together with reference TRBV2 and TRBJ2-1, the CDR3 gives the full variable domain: EPEVTQTPSHQVTQMGQEVILRCVPISNHLYFYWYRQILGQKVEFLVSFYNNEISEKSEIFDDQFSVERPDGSNFTLKIRSTKLEDSAMYFCASSPRDTAYNEQFFGPGTRLTVL.

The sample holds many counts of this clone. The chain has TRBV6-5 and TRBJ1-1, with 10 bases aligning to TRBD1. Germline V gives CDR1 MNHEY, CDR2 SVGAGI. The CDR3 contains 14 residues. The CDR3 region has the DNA TGTGTAAGCTCTCCCGGGACAGGGGTTGTCGAAGCTTTCTTT. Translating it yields CVSSPGTGVVEAFF.

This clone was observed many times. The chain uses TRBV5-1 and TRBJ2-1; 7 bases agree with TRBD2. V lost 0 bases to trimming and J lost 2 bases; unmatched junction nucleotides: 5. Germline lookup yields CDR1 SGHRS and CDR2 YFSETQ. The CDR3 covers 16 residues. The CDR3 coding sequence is TGCGCCAGCAGCTTGGCCAGCGGGGCGGCCTACAATGAGCAGTTCTTC. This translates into CASSLASGAAYNEQFF.

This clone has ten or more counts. This chain's CDR3 is CASSLASGGAGELFF. As DNA, the CDR3 is TGCGCCAGCAGCTTGGCCAGCGGGGGGGCCGGGGAGCTGTTTTTT. This chain connects TRBV5-1 to TRBJ2-2; 10 bases fit TRBD2. Trimming cost V 0 bases and J 6 bases; bases outside gene matches: 2. This CDR3 has 15 residues. The germline gives CDR1 SGHRS, CDR2 YFSETQ.

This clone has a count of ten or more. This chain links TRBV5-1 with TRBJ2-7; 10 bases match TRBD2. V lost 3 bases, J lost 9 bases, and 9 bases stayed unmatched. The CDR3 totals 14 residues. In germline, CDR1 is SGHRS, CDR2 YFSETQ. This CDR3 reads CASSWGLAGDRQYF. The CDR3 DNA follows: TGCGCCAGCAGCTGGGGGCTAGCGGGGGACAGGCAGTACTTC.

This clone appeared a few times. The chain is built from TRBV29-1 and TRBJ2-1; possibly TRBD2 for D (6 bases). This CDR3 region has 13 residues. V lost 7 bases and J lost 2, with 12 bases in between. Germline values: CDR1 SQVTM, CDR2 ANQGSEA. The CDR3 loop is CSGVAGTYNEQFF. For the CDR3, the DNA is TGCAGCGGCGTTGCGGGGACCTACAATGAGCAGTTCTTC.

The CDR3 DNA follows: TGCAGCACTAATCAGGGTAGCGGGGTTAGCACAGATACGCAGTATTTT. As protein: CSTNQGSGVSTDTQYF. This chain joins TRBV29-1 and TRBJ2-3, with 8 positions matching TRBD2. The CDR3 runs 16 residues. J gave up 0 bases and V 8 bases, and 13 bases lay outside the gene matches. Germline CDR1 and CDR2: SQVTM and ANQGSEA.

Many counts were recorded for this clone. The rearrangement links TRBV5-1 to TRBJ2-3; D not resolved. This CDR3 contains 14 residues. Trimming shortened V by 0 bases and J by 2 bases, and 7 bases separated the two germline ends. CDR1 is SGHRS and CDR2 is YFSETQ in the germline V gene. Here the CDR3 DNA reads TGCGCCAGCAGCTTGGGCCAGTACACAGATACGCAGTATTTT. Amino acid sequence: CASSLGQYTDTQYF.

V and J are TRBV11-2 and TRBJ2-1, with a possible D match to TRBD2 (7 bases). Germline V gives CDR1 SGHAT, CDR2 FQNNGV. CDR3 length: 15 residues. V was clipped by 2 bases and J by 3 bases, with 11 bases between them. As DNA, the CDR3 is TGTGCCAGCAGCTTATGGGGGGGCCTCTACAATGAGCAGTTCTTC. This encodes CASSLWGGLYNEQFF.